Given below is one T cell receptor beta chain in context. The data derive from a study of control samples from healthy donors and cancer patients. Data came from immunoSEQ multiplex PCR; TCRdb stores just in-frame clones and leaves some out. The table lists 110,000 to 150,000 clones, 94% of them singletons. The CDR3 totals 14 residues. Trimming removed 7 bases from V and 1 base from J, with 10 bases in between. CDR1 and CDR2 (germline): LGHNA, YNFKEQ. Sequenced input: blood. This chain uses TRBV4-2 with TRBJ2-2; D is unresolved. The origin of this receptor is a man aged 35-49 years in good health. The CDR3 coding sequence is TGTGCCAGCACTCCCTTGGAGAACACCGGGGAGCTGTTTTTT. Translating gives CASTPLENTGELFF.